This TCR beta chain came from a study of radiation and T cells in renal cell carcinoma. General study points: In blood, top tumor clones expanded by 2 weeks, shrinking by 4. No pretreatment tumor biopsies were available for baseline clonotypes.

On this clone itself: Its target is not known.

TCRdb keeps only in-frame clones here, not all; method: immunoSEQ multiplex PCR. The top ten hold 2.4% of the sample, which has around 77,000 clones, around 78% seen once. The time point: blood 4 weeks post-SBRT, at nephrectomy. Documented treatment: 15 Gy SBRT to primary tumor, nephrectomy 4 weeks later. Blood was sampled at baseline, 2 weeks and 4 weeks after SBRT. Germline V CDR1 and CDR2: SGHAT, FQNNGV. The CDR3 has 14 residues. The J segment lost 3 bases and the V segment lost 3 bases, leaving 1 base of the junction unmatched. This clonotype was obtained from a woman aged 55-75 years with renal cell carcinoma. The chain has TRBV11-2 and TRBJ2-1, with 8 bases aligning to TRBD1. The sample in question was blood, obtained from a patient whose treatment included radiotherapy and nephrectomy. The CDR3 bases are TGTGCCAGCAGCTTTGGACAGGGCTACAATGAGCAGTTCTTC. Its protein product is CASSFGQGYNEQFF.